This TCR beta chain is drawn from a study of T-cell memory formation after mild COVID-19. Across the whole study: Clustering of TCRs was largely donor specific.

Constant-segment-primed 5'RACE gave TCR alpha and TCR beta cDNA libraries with sample barcodes and UMIs. TCRdb used MiXCR to reprocess the 5' RACE reads, holding one entry per CDR3 protein. This sample has 450,000 or so distinct CDR3 sequences, with around 25% found just once. This clonotype was counted a few times. No antigen is known for it. Findings and caveats of the study: Clones that contracted clustered mainly in CM and EM if CD4+ and in EMRA if CD8+. Pre-infection memory already had some responding clones, implying cross-reactive memory joined.

The CDR3 contains 18 residues. CDR1 and CDR2 from the germline V gene are KGHDR and SFDVKD. V lost 3 bases to trimming and J lost 9 bases, with 26 bases between them. This clonotype originated in an adult woman who had mild COVID-19 (a few samples of this study predate the infection). Cell type and time point are not known. Source material: PBMCs or a T cell subset sorted from them (not recorded which). The chain carries TRBV24-1 and TRBJ2-1; no clear D gene. The CDR3 reads CATSDPSDSFTPQGEQFF. The CDR3 nucleotides are TGTGCCACCAGTGATCCCTCAGATTCTTTCACCCCCCAAGGTGAGCAGTTCTTC.